This T cell receptor beta chain was captured in a study of blood T cell repertoires in COVID-19 (dated by TCRdb to the early 2020s). Looking at the study overall: The collaborator samples originated in the United States, Italy and Spain and spanned the acute and convalescent phases of COVID-19. HLA class I and class II types, where available, came from metadata supplied by the sample provider rather than from assay-based typing. The repertoires were released in a freely available public database meant as a resource for research on the immune response to SARS-CoV-2. The sample metadata nearly always contained a de-identified subject ID, COVID-19 status, age in years and sex. Samples came from the ongoing ImmuneRACE study (first 160 participants) plus 1,254 subjects from 6 global collaborators. Deeply sampled blood TCRbeta repertoires from subjects exposed to, actively infected with, or recovered from COVID-19 were included in the dataset. The prospective study material was composed of cDNA or gDNA derived from T cells, B-cell-depleted T cells, or PBMCs. Results the study describes overall, beyond this receptor: The quantity of clinical and demographic metadata differed by source and by participant and was supplied without curation.

For this clone: This receptor's antigen is unknown. Base quality data are lacking; no much larger clone is found one base away.

Each collaborating institution followed its own protocols to collect whole blood in K2EDTA tubes. Collaborator samples were shipped for TCRbeta analysis as frozen whole blood, isolated PBMCs, or DNA extracted from either sample type. TCRbeta CDR3 regions were amplified from genomic DNA by means of the immunoSEQ Assay, a bias-controlled multiplex PCR. Turning to the authors' computational methods: The number of nucleated cells in each sample was estimated from the amplification of reference gene primers within the assay. Sequence reads were collapsed and filtered to measure the absolute abundance of every unique TCRbeta CDR3 rearrangement. For each sample, productive Simpson clonality was calculated by taking the square root of Simpson's diversity index across productive rearrangements. Sourced from immuneACCESS, this table was stored by TCRdb with only in-frame sequences that have V and J called. A share of the clones is absent; for the studies checked, an unresolved V gene accounts for under half, and the remainder has no known explanation. The DNA was the basis for D and trimming; V, J and clone size are from that table. Within this sample are about 27,000 clones, with around 83% of them counted one time only. The ten largest make up around 70% of the sample.

Source material: peripheral blood. The source is a man in his 70s with acute or convalescent COVID-19.

The sequenced DNA is TGTGCCAGCAGTTTCCTAGCGTTAATCGGGGAGCTGTTTTTT. Protein translation: CASSFLALIGELFF. The chain is assembled from TRBV6-2 or TRBV6-3 and TRBJ2-2; TRBD2 is a possible D gene, resting on 6 matching bases. V sheds 4 bases and J sheds 7 bases, leaving 13 bases between their ends. Inclusive of the bounding cysteine and phenylalanine, the CDR3 is 14 residues long. CDR3 DNA is the only sequence kept; it has 42 bases, read in frame from the first base. The germline V gene specifies MNHEY as CDR1 and SVGEGT as CDR2.